The present T cell receptor (beta chain) was sequenced within a study of blood T cell repertoires in COVID-19. The germline V and J ends were trimmed by 3 bases and 4 bases, with 18 bases remaining between them. The CDR3 loop spans 17 amino acids. Germline V gives CDR1 MDHEN, CDR2 SYDVKM. In the original processing: How many nucleated cells were present was estimated from reference gene primer amplification. Sequencing used immunoSEQ multiplex PCR; TCRdb keeps in-frame clones, though not all of them. The V and J calls and clone size are taken from that table; D and trimming were inferred from the DNA. The table lists about 210,000 clones, 85% of them singletons.

The sequenced sample was PBMCs or T cells enriched from blood (not recorded which). This clonotype was obtained from a man aged 40-55 years who had recovered from COVID-19. The gene calls are TRBV28 and TRBJ1-4, with D perhaps matching TRBD1 (5 bases). Here the CDR3 DNA reads TGTGCCAGCAGTTTCTCCCGCGAGGGGACTTATAATGAAAAACTGTTTTTT. Protein sequence: CASSFSREGTYNEKLFF.